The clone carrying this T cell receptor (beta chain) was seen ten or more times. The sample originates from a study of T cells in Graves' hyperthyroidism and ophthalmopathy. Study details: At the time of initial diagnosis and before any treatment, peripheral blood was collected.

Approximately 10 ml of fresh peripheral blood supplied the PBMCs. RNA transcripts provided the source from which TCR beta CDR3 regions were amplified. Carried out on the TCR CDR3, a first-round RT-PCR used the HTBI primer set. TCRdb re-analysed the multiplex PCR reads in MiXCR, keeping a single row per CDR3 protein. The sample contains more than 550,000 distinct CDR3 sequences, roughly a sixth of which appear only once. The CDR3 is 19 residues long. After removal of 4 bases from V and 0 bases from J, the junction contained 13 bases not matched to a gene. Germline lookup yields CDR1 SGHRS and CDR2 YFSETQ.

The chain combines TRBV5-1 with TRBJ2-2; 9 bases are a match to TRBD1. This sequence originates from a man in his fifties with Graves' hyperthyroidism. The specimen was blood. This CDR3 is CASSIDRGFDFANTGELFF. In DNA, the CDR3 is TGCGCCAGCAGCATCGACAGGGGGTTTGACTTCGCGAACACCGGGGAGCTGTTTTTT. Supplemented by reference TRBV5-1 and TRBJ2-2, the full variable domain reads KAGVTQTPRYLIKTRGQQVTLSCSPISGHRSVSWYQQTPGQGLQFLFEYFSETQRNKGNFPGRFSGRQFSNSRSEMNVSTLELGDSALYLCASSIDRGFDFANTGELFFGEGSRLTVL.